The present entry profiles one T cell receptor beta chain with its context. The data derive from a study of blood T cell repertoires in COVID-19. Exposed participants encountered a COVID-19 case during the 2 weeks preceding study entry. Profiled with immunoSEQ multiplex PCR; TCRdb holds only in-frame clones, not every one. Here the sample spans a few hundred thousand clones, over 85% being singletons. The CDR3 is 16 amino acids. V lost 3 bases, J lost 8 bases, and 13 bases stayed unmatched. Germline V CDR1 and CDR2: SNHLY, FYNNEI. The chain links TRBV2 to TRBJ2-1, with 7 bases aligning to TRBD2. This TCR came from a woman aged 45-65 years who had been exposed to COVID-19. Input material: PBMCs or T cells enriched from blood (not recorded which). CDR3 DNA sequence: TGTGCCAGCAGTGACGGAGGGACTACCCGTTTTGATGAGCAGTTCTTC. This sequence encodes CASSDGGTTRFDEQFF.